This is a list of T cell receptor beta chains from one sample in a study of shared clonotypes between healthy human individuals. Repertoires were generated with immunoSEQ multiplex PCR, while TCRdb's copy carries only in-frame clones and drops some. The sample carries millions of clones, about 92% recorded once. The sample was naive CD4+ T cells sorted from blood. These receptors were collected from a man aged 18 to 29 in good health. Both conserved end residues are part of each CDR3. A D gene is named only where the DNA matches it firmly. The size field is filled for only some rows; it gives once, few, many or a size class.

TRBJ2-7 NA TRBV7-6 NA CASSSVQGYEQYF TGTGCCAGCAGCTCCGTGCAGGGCTACGAGCAGTACTTC
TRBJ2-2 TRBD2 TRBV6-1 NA CASSGRGGPTGELFF TGTGCCAGCAGTGGGCGGGGGGGACCCACCGGGGAGCTGTTTTTT
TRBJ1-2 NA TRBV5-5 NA CASSHQATINYGYTF TGTGCCAGCAGCCATCAGGCGACCATCAACTATGGCTACACCTTC
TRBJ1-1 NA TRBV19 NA CASISGSAAAEAFF TGTGCCAGTATTTCTGGTTCGGCCGCGGCTGAAGCTTTCTTT
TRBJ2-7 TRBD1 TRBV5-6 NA CASSLLQDRSYEQYF TGTGCCAGCAGCTTGCTTCAGGACAGGAGTTACGAGCAGTACTTC
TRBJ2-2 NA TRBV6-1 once CASSETFLNTGELFF TGTGCCAGCAGTGAAACCTTTTTGAACACCGGGGAGCTGTTTTTT
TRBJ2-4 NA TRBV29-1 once CSVVVAGVAKNIQYF TGCAGCGTTGTAGTGGCCGGGGTAGCCAAAAACATTCAGTACTTC
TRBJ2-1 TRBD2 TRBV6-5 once CASIETSGRWEQFF TGTGCCAGCATCGAGACTAGCGGGAGATGGGAGCAGTTCTTC
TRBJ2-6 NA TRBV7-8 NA CASSLVTGTGANVLTF TGTGCCAGCAGCTTAGTCACAGGGACTGGGGCCAACGTCCTGACTTTC
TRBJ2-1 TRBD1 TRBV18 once CASSPQGQGREEQFF TGTGCCAGCTCACCACAGGGACAGGGGCGGGAGGAGCAGTTCTTC
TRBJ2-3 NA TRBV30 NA CASTEAGGRSQYF TGTGCCTCCACAGAGGCCGGCGGGCGGTCGCAGTATTTT
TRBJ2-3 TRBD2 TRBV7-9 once CASRRLAGFTDTQYF TGTGCCAGCAGGAGACTAGCGGGATTCACAGATACGCAGTATTTT
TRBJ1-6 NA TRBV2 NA CASSGTAYNSPLHF TGTGCCAGCAGTGGGACGGCCTATAATTCACCCCTCCACTTT
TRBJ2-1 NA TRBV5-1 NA CASGSNEQFF TGCGCCAGCGGGAGCAATGAGCAGTTCTTC
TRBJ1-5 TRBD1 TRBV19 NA CASSIQGAGQPQHF TGTGCCAGTAGTATACAGGGGGCTGGTCAGCCCCAGCATTTT
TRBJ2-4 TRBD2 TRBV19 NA CASSIRVAGENIQYF TGTGCCAGTAGTATTCGAGTAGCGGGGGAAAACATTCAGTACTTC
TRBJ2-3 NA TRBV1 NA CTSSQGWGQGGTDTQYF TGCACCAGCAGCCAAGGATGGGGACAGGGAGGGACAGATACGCAGTATTTT
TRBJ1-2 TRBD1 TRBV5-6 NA CASSFDRGNYGYTF TGTGCCAGCAGTTTTGACAGGGGTAACTATGGCTACACCTTC
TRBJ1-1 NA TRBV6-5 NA CASSLIRGATEAFF TGTGCCAGCAGCCTCATCCGGGGGGCCACTGAAGCTTTCTTT
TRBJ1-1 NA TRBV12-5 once CASGLVLDRTMNTEAFF TGTGCTAGTGGTTTGGTTCTGGATAGAACGATGAACACTGAAGCTTTCTTT
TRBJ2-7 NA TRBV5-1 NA CASSLGRDYEQYF TGCGCCAGCAGCTTGGGGAGGGACTACGAGCAGTACTTC
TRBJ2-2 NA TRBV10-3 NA CAISDSFTGELFF TGTGCCATCAGTGACAGCTTCACCGGGGAGCTGTTTTTT
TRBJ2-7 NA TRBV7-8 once CASSLAALAVTYEQYF TGTGCCAGCAGCTTAGCGGCGTTAGCGGTGACCTACGAGCAGTACTTC
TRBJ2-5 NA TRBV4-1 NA CASSQLQMRETQYF TGCGCCAGCAGCCAATTACAGATGCGAGAGACCCAGTACTTC
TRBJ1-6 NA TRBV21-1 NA CASSRTEYNSPLHF TGTGCCAGCAGTAGGACAGAGTATAATTCACCCCTCCACTTT
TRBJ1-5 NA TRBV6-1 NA CASSENGLGPQHF TGTGCCAGCAGTGAAAACGGACTAGGGCCCCAGCATTTT
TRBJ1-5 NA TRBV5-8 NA CASSSLYSNQPQHF TGTGCCAGCAGCTCCTTATATAGCAATCAGCCCCAGCATTTT
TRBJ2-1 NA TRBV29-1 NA CSVAQGRSNEQFF TGCAGCGTTGCTCAGGGGCGAAGCAATGAGCAGTTCTTC
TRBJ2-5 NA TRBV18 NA CASSGDLRGRETQYF TGTGCCAGCTCAGGCGACCTCAGGGGACGAGAGACCCAGTACTTC
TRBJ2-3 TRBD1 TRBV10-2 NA CASTRQGYTDTQYF TGCGCCAGCACGCGACAGGGCTACACAGATACGCAGTATTTT
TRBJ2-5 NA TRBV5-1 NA CASSLEGIQETQYF TGCGCCAGCAGCTTGGAGGGAATCCAAGAGACCCAGTACTTC
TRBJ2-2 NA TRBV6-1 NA CASRVRKTNTGELFF TGTGCCAGCAGGGTCCGGAAAACGAACACCGGGGAGCTGTTTTTT
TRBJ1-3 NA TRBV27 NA CASSLAPTGNTIYF TGTGCCAGCAGTTTGGCCCCAACTGGAAACACCATATATTTT
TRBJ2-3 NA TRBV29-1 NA CSVGWGASTDTQYF TGCAGCGTTGGGTGGGGAGCTAGCACAGATACGCAGTATTTT
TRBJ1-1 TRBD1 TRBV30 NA CAWSPGQGASAFF TGTGCCTGGAGTCCTGGACAGGGGGCTTCCGCTTTCTTT
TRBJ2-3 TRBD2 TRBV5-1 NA CASSLASGAPTDTQYF TGCGCCAGCAGCTTGGCTAGCGGAGCCCCCACAGATACGCAGTATTTT